These T cell receptor beta chains were read from a single sample in a study of T cell responses to AZD1222 COVID-19 vaccine. Sequenced by immunoSEQ multiplex PCR; TCRdb stores in-frame clones only, minus some. The profile covers 160,000 or so clones, with 85% to 90% appearing a single time and roughly 4.3% taken by the ten largest. The material was peripheral blood, obtained 28 days after the second dose of the MenACWY control vaccine. The receptor set was obtained from an adult who received the MenACWY meningococcal vaccine as a control. The CDR3 runs from the conserved cysteine through the conserved F or W. D genes are given only for firm matches. Some rows have no size entry. The others give once, few or many, or a class for an expanded clone.

j_call	clone_size	v_call	d_call	cdr3_nt	cdr3_aa
TRBJ2-7	once	TRBV27	NA	TGTGCCAGCAGACGCGGCTCCTACGAGCAGTACTTC	CASRRGSYEQYF
TRBJ2-7	many	TRBV2	NA	TGTGCCAGCAGTGAATCGGGACTGGGGTTGGGGGAGCAGTACTTC	CASSESGLGLGEQYF
TRBJ1-2	NA	TRBV3-1/TRBV3-2	NA	TGTGCCAGCAGCCAGGACCAGGGATCCTATGGCTACACCTTC	CASSQDQGSYGYTF
TRBJ2-3	NA	TRBV7-2	NA	TGTGCCAGCAGCTCACAGGCGGGGCACCCCACAGATACGCAGTATTTT	CASSSQAGHPTDTQYF
TRBJ2-7	NA	TRBV24-1	TRBD2	TGTGCCACCAGTGATCCGGGAGCGGGGGGTAGCTACGAGCAGTACTTC	CATSDPGAGGSYEQYF
TRBJ1-2	NA	TRBV29-1	TRBD1	TGCAGCGTTGTAAACTGGTGGGCGGGACAGGCTCACTATGGCTACACCTTC	CSVVNWWAGQAHYGYTF
TRBJ1-2	NA	TRBV5-1	NA	TGCGCCAGCAGCGATAGCGACAGCTCCCTCGGGGGCTACACCTTC	CASSDSDSSLGGYTF
TRBJ1-2	NA	TRBV28	NA	TGTGCCAGCAGTTTACGAATTGGCGGAGGCTATGGCTACACCTTC	CASSLRIGGGYGYTF
TRBJ2-2	NA	TRBV7-8	NA	TGTGCCAGCAGCCTCTACACCGGGGAGCTGTTTTTT	CASSLYTGELFF
TRBJ1-2	NA	TRBV4-1	NA	TGCGCCAGCAGCCAACCCGGCTGGTCCATAAACACTCAGGGTGATGATGGCTACACCTTC	CASSQPGWSINTQGDDGYTF
TRBJ1-4	NA	TRBV5-1	TRBD1	TGCGCCAGCAGCCCGGGGACAGGGGAAGCTAATGAAAAACTGTTTTTT	CASSPGTGEANEKLFF